The following is a T cell receptor beta chain sequence with its context. These data come from a study of control samples from healthy donors and cancer patients. This table comes from immunoSEQ multiplex PCR, and its TCRdb copy is limited to in-frame clones, with some not included. This sample's table reports some 190,000 clones. The V end lost 1 base, the J end lost 5 bases, and 12 bases lay between the germline ends. The CDR3 loop spans 15 amino acids. Germline loops: CDR1 LNHNV, CDR2 YYDKDF (reference sequence). The sequencing sample was made of blood. This TCR derives from a woman in her 30s in good health. The chain combines TRBV15 with TRBJ1-5; D is possibly TRBD1 (6 bases). CDR3 nucleotide sequence: TGTGCCACCAGCAGAGGGACAGTGGTTTATCAGCCCCAGCATTTT. Translation: CATSRGTVVYQPQHF.